These 27 T cell receptor beta chains came from one sample sequenced in a study of T cells in Graves' hyperthyroidism and ophthalmopathy. What was amplified from RNA transcripts were TCR beta CDR3 regions. HTBI primers drove first-round RT-PCR of the TCR CDR3. TCRdb passed the multiplex PCR reads through MiXCR, listing each CDR3 protein once. The table has 640,000 or so distinct CDR3 sequences, 11% to 15% seen once. Sequencing used blood. The receptors were gathered from a woman aged 18-30 years with Graves' ophthalmopathy.

This clonotype was seen repeatedly, ten times or more. The chain couples TRBV11-3 to TRBJ2-2; D is undetermined. This CDR3 is 15 amino acids long. The germline V gene has CDR1 SGHNT and CDR2 YENEEA. V was clipped by 3 bases and J by 6 bases, with 14 bases between them. CDR3: CASSLWDSPSGELFF. Written as DNA, the CDR3 is TGTGCCAGCAGCTTGTGGGATAGCCCCTCCGGGGAGCTGTTTTTT.

This clonotype showed up many times. The chain combines TRBV7-8 with TRBJ2-1; 9 nucleotides line up with TRBD1. Per the germline V gene, CDR1 is SGHVS and CDR2 is FQNEAQ. With 3 bases clipped from V and 4 bases from J, the junction kept 7 bases outside the gene matches. CDR3 size: 16 residues. CDR3 sequence: CASSFSRDRAYNEQFF. As DNA, the CDR3 is TGTGCCAGCAGCTTCTCCCGGGACAGGGCATACAATGAGCAGTTCTTC.

The table lists this clonotype with many counts. This rearrangement joins TRBV7-9 to TRBJ2-3, with unresolved D. Between the trimmed V and J ends, which lost 1 base and 0 bases, there was a span of 11 bases. Germline CDR1 SEHNR, CDR2 FQNEAQ (reference sequence). The CDR3 has 16 residues. In DNA form, the CDR3 reads TGTGCCAGCAGCTTAGGTCTGAAAGCTAGCACAGATACGCAGTATTTT. Protein product: CASSLGLKASTDTQYF.

This clonotype was seen a few times. The CDR3 DNA is TGTGCCAGCAGCCCCCCTGGTAGCGGGATGAGGTCCTACGAGCAGTACTTC. Protein sequence: CASSPPGSGMRSYEQYF. The rearrangement uses TRBV9 and TRBJ2-7; 8 positions match TRBD2. This CDR3 comprises 17 residues. V was pared by 4 bases and J by 1 base, with 13 bases of the junction left unmatched. Germline V CDR1 and CDR2: SGDLS, YYNGEE.

Of note for this clonotype: A clone one base away is much larger, so this may be a read error. V gene TRBV20-1 combines with J gene TRBJ2-7; TRBD1 is a possible D gene (5 bases). The V end lost 7 bases, the J end lost 6 bases, and 28 bases lay between the germline ends. The CDR3 has 16 residues. In germline, CDR1 is DFQATT, CDR2 SNEGSKA (reference sequence). The CDR3 region is CSGTAAWGNEACEQYF. The CDR3 region has the DNA TGCAGTGGCACGGCCGCTTGGGGCAACGAGGCCTGCGAGCAGTACTTC.

This clonotype was counted ten times or more. This rearrangement joins TRBV4-1 to TRBJ2-2; 8 bases match TRBD1. The CDR3 sequence is 16 residues long. The V and J ends lost 3 bases and 6 bases, in that order; junction bases with no gene match: 9. Germline V gives CDR1 MGHRA, CDR2 YSYEKL. In DNA form, the CDR3 reads TGCGCCAGCAGCCAGTCCGGGACAGGTAGTGCCGGGGAGCTGTTTTTT. As protein: CASSQSGTGSAGELFF.

The genes are TRBV7-9 and TRBJ2-7; 11 nucleotides line up with TRBD2. Germline CDR1 is SEHNR and CDR2 is FQNEAQ (reference sequence). The CDR3 is 18 residues long. V dropped 6 bases and J dropped 6; count of bases not matched to a gene: 19. CDR3 in DNA: TGTGCCAGCAGTTACGCCTACCGGGGTAGCGGGAGGGCCGGCGAGCAGTACTTC. Its protein product is CASSYAYRGSGRAGEQYF.

The V and J genes are TRBV7-3 and TRBJ1-1; D uncertain. Trimming cost V 3 bases and J 1 base, with 12 bases left between them. Germline V gives CDR1 SGHTA, CDR2 FQGTGA. CDR3 length: 15 amino acids. The CDR3 here is CASSFDGNANTEAFF. CDR3 DNA: TGTGCCAGCAGCTTTGACGGTAATGCGAACACTGAAGCTTTCTTT. The full variable domain, completed using reference TRBV7-3 and TRBJ1-1, is GAGVSQTPSNKVTEKGKYVELRCDPISGHTALYWYRQSLGQGPEFLIYFQGTGAADDSGLPNDRFFAVRPEGSVSTLKIQRTERGDSAVYLCASSFDGNANTEAFFGQGTRLTVV.

The chain combines TRBV7-9 with TRBJ2-1, with 10 bases identical to TRBD1. Trimming took 5 bases from V and 6 from J; bases not matched to a gene: 10. Germline CDR1 and CDR2: SEHNR and FQNEAQ (reference sequence). There are 16 residues in the CDR3. CDR3 sequence reads: CASSTRQGARFNEQFF. CDR3 coding DNA: TGTGCCAGCAGCACCCGACAGGGGGCTAGGTTCAATGAGCAGTTCTTC.

Only a few counts were recorded for this clonotype. The chain couples TRBV19 to TRBJ2-7; 10 bases line up with TRBD2. Losses at the gene ends were 4 bases for V and 5 bases for J; bases not matched to a gene: 8. The length of the CDR3 is 15 residues. Germline V gene sequence: CDR1 LNHDA, CDR2 SQIVND (reference sequence). Here the CDR3 reads CASSSLAGALHEQYF. As DNA, the CDR3 is TGTGCCAGTAGTAGCCTAGCGGGAGCCCTACACGAGCAGTACTTC.

This clonotype was recorded a few times. The rearrangement joins TRBV5-1 to TRBJ1-2; D remains unclear. Germline CDR1 is SGHRS and CDR2 is YFSETQ. Trimming removed 4 bases from V and 6 bases from J, with 13 bases in between. The CDR3 sequence is 13 residues long. CDR3 loop: CASSPGPPNGYTF. CDR3 DNA sequence: TGCGCCAGCAGCCCCGGGCCACCCAATGGCTACACCTTC.

J is TRBJ2-7 and V is TRBV25-1; the D is unclear. The V end lost 1 base, the J end lost 2 bases, and 12 bases lay between the germline ends. The germline gives CDR1 MGHDK, CDR2 SYGVNS. This CDR3 contains 15 residues. The CDR3 loop reads CASSESGLLTYEQYF. The DNA for the CDR3 is TGTGCCAGCAGTGAATCGGGTTTGCTTACCTACGAGCAGTACTTC.

Ten or more counts support this clonotype. The genes are TRBV12-3 or TRBV12-4 and TRBJ1-1; D is uncertain. CDR3 length: 14 amino acids. Trimming shortened V by 3 bases and J by 6 bases, and 14 bases separated the two germline ends. CDR3 coding DNA: TGTGCCAGCAGTTTGGCCAGAGCTGAATCTGAAGCTTTCTTT. Encoded protein: CASSLARAESEAFF.

DNA for the CDR3: TGTGCCAGCAGTTTAAGGGGACAGGGGGCGAGCGCCAAGTTCTTC. Protein sequence: CASSLRGQGASAKFF. J is TRBJ2-1 and V is TRBV28; 12 nucleotides line up with TRBD1. With V trimmed by 2 bases and J by 14 bases, 10 bases remained unmatched. CDR1 and CDR2 (germline): MDHEN, SYDVKM. This CDR3 has 15 residues.

J is TRBJ1-2 and V is TRBV7-2; D is undetermined. The CDR3 has 13 residues. Trimming removed 6 bases from V and 3 bases from J, with 11 bases in between. Germline V CDR1 and CDR2: SGHTA, FQGNSA. The CDR3 coding sequence is TGTGCCAGCAGAGGATATCTAGACTATGGCTACACCTTC. Translated, it gives CASRGYLDYGYTF.

V is TRBV12-3 or TRBV12-4 and J is TRBJ2-2; the match to TRBD2 covers 7 bases. J was trimmed by 2 bases and V by 2 bases; bases with no gene match: 5. This CDR3 comprises 16 residues. CDR3 amino acids: CASSLFAGDNTGELFF. The CDR3 DNA follows: TGTGCCAGCAGTTTATTCGCGGGAGATAACACCGGGGAGCTGTTTTTT.

In this sample, this clonotype turned up many times. The J gene is TRBJ2-7, the V gene TRBV7-2; 8 nucleotides line up with TRBD1. The V gene end was trimmed by 5 bases and the J gene end by 3 bases; junction bases not matched to a gene: 6. Germline V lookup: CDR1 SGHTA, CDR2 FQGNSA. The CDR3 length is 14 residues. The chain's CDR3 is CASSPGQDRYEQYF. Written as DNA, the CDR3 is TGTGCCAGCAGCCCGGGACAGGACCGCTACGAGCAGTACTTC.

This clonotype was counted many times. CDR3 nucleotide sequence: TGCAGTGCTAGAGATTATCGGCAGCGCACAGATACGCAGTATTTT. As protein: CSARDYRQRTDTQYF. The chain joins TRBV20-1 to TRBJ2-3; D remains unclear. The germline CDR1 and CDR2 sequences are DFQATT and SNEGSKA (reference sequence). V gave up 0 bases and J gave up 1 base, with 11 bases separating them. The CDR3 contains 15 residues.

The chain uses TRBV20-1 and TRBJ2-2, with D maybe TRBD2 (6 bases). The germline V gene encodes CDR1 DFQATT and CDR2 SNEGSKA (reference sequence). This CDR3 has 14 amino acids. Trimming removed 3 bases at V and 3 bases at J, with 11 bases between. In DNA, the CDR3 is TGCAGTGCTAGGCCTGCGGGGTACACCGGGGAGCTGTTTTTT. The encoded protein is CSARPAGYTGELFF.

This clonotype has only a few counts. The chain employs TRBV20-1 and TRBJ2-3, with D possibly being TRBD1 or TRBD2 (5 bases each). Trimming removed 0 bases from V and 0 bases from J, with 10 bases in between. There are 15 residues in the CDR3. The germline CDR1 and CDR2 sequences are DFQATT and SNEGSKA (reference sequence). CDR3 residues: CSARERGSSTDTQYF. CDR3 sequence (DNA): TGCAGTGCTAGAGAGAGGGGATCTAGCACAGATACGCAGTATTTT.

This clonotype was picked up many times. V usage is TRBV6-6 and J usage is TRBJ2-7; D is ambiguous. This CDR3 region has 13 residues. V was shortened by 2 bases and J by 3 bases, with 8 bases between the two germline ends. Germline assignment: CDR1 MNHNY and CDR2 SVGAGI (reference sequence). CDR3 loop: CASSYPYSYEQYF. For the CDR3, the DNA is TGTGCCAGCAGTTACCCATACAGCTACGAGCAGTACTTC.

In this sample, this clonotype turned up many times. V gene TRBV2 combines with J gene TRBJ2-7, with D perhaps matching TRBD1 (6 bases). Germline V gene data show CDR1 as SNHLY and CDR2 as FYNNEI. This CDR3 spans 14 amino acids. V was shortened by 1 base and J by 6 bases, with 13 bases between the two germline ends. CDR3 amino acids: CASSEVQGWSEQYF. CDR3 nucleotides: TGTGCCAGCAGTGAAGTGCAGGGGTGGAGCGAGCAGTACTTC.

The V call is TRBV30, the J call TRBJ2-7, with D unresolved. Germline V gene data show CDR1 as GTSNPN and CDR2 as SVGIG (reference sequence). V lost 0 bases and J lost 5, with 20 bases in between. CDR3 length equals 16 residues. Here the CDR3 DNA reads TGTGCCTGGAGTGTATCTGGTACTTCTGAGTTCCACGAGCAGTACTTC. Residues: CAWSVSGTSEFHEQYF.

The chain is built from TRBV7-2 and TRBJ2-7; tentative D call: TRBD2 (7 bases). V lost 5 bases and J 6 bases, leaving 14 bases between the germline ends. The germline gives CDR1 SGHTA, CDR2 FQGNSA. CDR3 length equals 13 residues. CDR3 sequence (DNA): TGTGCCAGCAGCAAGCGGGACACCTGCGAGCAGTACTTC. Translated, it gives CASSKRDTCEQYF.

This clonotype has a handful of counts. The chain links TRBV14 to TRBJ1-1, with D unresolved. The CDR3 extends over 13 amino acids. From germline, CDR1 is SGHDN and CDR2 FVKESK. Trimming took 2 bases from V and 7 from J, leaving 11 bases between them. For the CDR3, the DNA is TGTGCCAGCAGCCAAATATCAGGCTTTGAAGCTTTCTTT. This sequence encodes CASSQISGFEAFF. The full variable domain, in which reference TRBV14 and TRBJ1-1 provide the parts outside the CDR3, is EAGVTQFPSHSVIEKGQTVTLRCDPISGHDNLYWYRRVMGKEIKFLLHFVKESKQDESGMPNNRFLAERTGGTYSTLKVQPAELEDSGVYFCASSQISGFEAFFGQGTRLTVV.

This clonotype was recorded many times. The chain carries TRBV14 and TRBJ2-3; 10 nucleotides agree with TRBD2. Germline-derived CDR1 and CDR2 are SGHDN and FVKESK. The CDR3 sequence is 17 residues long. Losses at the gene ends were 0 bases for V and 2 bases for J; bases not matched to a gene: 5. CDR3 residues: CASSQDPSGRYTDTQYF. In nucleotides, the CDR3 is TGTGCCAGCAGCCAAGACCCTAGCGGGAGATACACAGATACGCAGTATTTT. The full variable domain, its missing parts supplied by reference TRBV14 and TRBJ2-3, is EAGVTQFPSHSVIEKGQTVTLRCDPISGHDNLYWYRRVMGKEIKFLLHFVKESKQDESGMPNNRFLAERTGGTYSTLKVQPAELEDSGVYFCASSQDPSGRYTDTQYFGPGTRLTVL.

The chain couples TRBV4-1 to TRBJ2-7; no firm D call. V lost 4 bases to trimming and J lost 3 bases, with 10 bases between them. CDR3 length equals 13 residues. CDR1 MGHRA and CDR2 YSYEKL come from the germline V gene. CDR3 sequence (DNA): TGCGCCAGCAGCCGCGCGGTGGACTACGAGCAGTACTTC. It codes for CASSRAVDYEQYF.